The clone carrying this TCR beta chain is medium-sized (0.01 to 0.1%) within its sample. Its matching antigen is unknown. The record originates from a study of breast tumors, draining lymph nodes, adjacent tissues. Regarding the study as a whole: Tumors had less TCR diversity than lymph nodes, more than nontumor tissue.

This CDR3 comprises 14 residues. The J segment lost 8 bases and the V segment lost 0 bases, leaving 6 bases of the junction unmatched. Germline V gene data show CDR1 as SGHTS and CDR2 as YDEGEE. TCRdb processed the multiplex PCR reads anew with MiXCR; each CDR3 protein has one entry. The sample carries 6,000 or so distinct CDR3 sequences, about 40% recorded once. Sequencing used tumor-adjacent breast tissue. The TCR was taken from a female donor with breast cancer. Some clones in this sample may be carry-over from other donors' samples. The chain is built from TRBV5-8 and TRBJ1-2; TRBD1 matches at 8 bases. The CDR3 sequence: CASSLVARGLGYTF. In DNA, the CDR3 is TGTGCCAGCAGCTTGGTCGCCAGGGGGCTCGGCTACACCTTC. The full variable domain, completed using reference TRBV5-8 and TRBJ1-2, is EAGVTQSPTHLIKTRGQQATLRCSPISGHTSVYWYQQALGLGLQFLLWYDEGEERNRGNFPPRFSGRQFPNYSSELNVNALELEDSALYLCASSLVARGLGYTFGSGTRLTVV.